One and the same sample provided the 7 T cell receptor beta chains below, sequenced in a study of cytomegalovirus exposure and HLA in healthy donors. Method: immunoSEQ multiplex PCR; TCRdb's copy keeps in-frame clones and lacks some. The sample includes roughly 180,000 clones, more than 75% seen only once; the top ten take roughly 7.5%. Sequencing input: PBMCs. The receptors originated from a man aged 18 to 29 in good health and CMV-seropositive.

The chain uses TRBV11-3 and TRBJ1-1; no reliable D call. Trimming stripped 2 bases from V and 4 bases from J, with 8 bases between. The CDR3 runs 13 residues. Per the germline V gene, CDR1 is SGHNT and CDR2 is YENEEA. The CDR3 protein is CASSLSPGTEAFF. Here the CDR3 DNA reads TGTGCCAGCAGCTTATCTCCGGGCACTGAAGCTTTCTTT.

This clone has just a few counts. The rearrangement joins TRBV11-2 to TRBJ2-7, with D possibly being TRBD1 (6 bases). V was trimmed by 5 bases and J by 6 bases, leaving 20 bases between them. Germline lookup yields CDR1 SGHAT and CDR2 FQNNGV. The CDR3 covers 15 residues. The CDR3 coding sequence is TGTGCCAGCAGCCGCCCCCCTACAGGGTTAGGCGAGCAGTACTTC. Translating it yields CASSRPPTGLGEQYF. Complete variable domain (other parts from reference TRBV11-2 and TRBJ2-7): EAGVAQSPRYKIIEKRQSVAFWCNPISGHATLYWYQQILGQGPKLLIQFQNNGVVDDSQLPKDRFSAERLKGVDSTLKIQPAKLEDSAVYLCASSRPPTGLGEQYFGPGTRLTVT.

This chain connects TRBV11-3 to TRBJ2-1; a possible D gene is TRBD2 (6 bases). Germline V CDR1 and CDR2: SGHNT, YENEEA. This CDR3 comprises 14 residues. The V gene lost 4 bases and the J gene lost 4 bases, with 11 bases spanning the gap. CDR3 nucleotides: TGTGCCAGCAGCTCCCGGGACTCTTACAATGAGCAGTTCTTC. Its protein product is CASSSRDSYNEQFF.

A word on this clone: The identical CDR3 is also encoded by other nucleotide sequences in the sample. This rearrangement joins TRBV25-1 to TRBJ2-1, with TRBD2 as a possible D gene (6 bases). Germline CDR1 reads MGHDK; CDR2 reads SYGVNS. Trimming left V 3 bases short and J 7 bases short, with 10 bases between. This CDR3 is built from 13 residues. The CDR3 nucleotides are TGTGCCAGCAGTGAGGGGGGTAGAAATGAGCAGTTCTTC. Its protein product is CASSEGGRNEQFF.

V gene TRBV29-1 combines with J gene TRBJ2-7; 7 bases match TRBD1. The V segment lost 0 bases and the J segment 2 bases; nucleotides outside the gene matches: 13. Germline-derived CDR1 and CDR2 are SQVTM and ANQGSEA. The CDR3 extends over 17 amino acids. The CDR3 sequence is CSVEDPGQTSSTYEQYF. The CDR3 DNA follows: TGCAGCGTTGAAGATCCGGGACAGACCTCCTCCACCTACGAGCAGTACTTC.

A word on this clone: An end of the junction differs from the germline gene, which may be a read error. The chain couples TRBV5-1 to TRBJ1-3; possible D gene TRBD1, 5 bases. Germline CDR1 SGHRS, CDR2 YFSETQ. The CDR3 loop spans 11 amino acids. The CDR3 sequence is CASSGQKAHRW. CDR3 bases: TGCGCCAGCAGCGGCCAAAAGGCCCACAGGTGG.

CDR3 in DNA: TGTGCCAGCACCCTAGCGGGAGCAAACTCCTACAATGAGCAGTTCTTC. Protein sequence: CASTLAGANSYNEQFF. This chain uses TRBV27 with TRBJ2-1; TRBD2 aligns across 10 bases. Trimming at V came to 7 bases and at J to 0 bases, leaving 6 bases not matched to a gene. Germline V gene sequence: CDR1 MNHEY, CDR2 SMNVEV (reference sequence). This CDR3 region has 16 residues.